The rows below give T cell receptor beta chains drawn from one sample of a study of breast tumors, draining lymph nodes, adjacent tissues. MiXCR was run by TCRdb on the multiplex PCR reads, yielding one entry per CDR3 protein. Found here are approximately 130,000 distinct CDR3 sequences, more than 20% of them singletons; the top ten hold roughly 2.5%. Material for sequencing was axillary lymph node tissue. Receptors originate from a female donor with breast cancer. Some clones in this sample may be carry-over from other donors' samples. Both conserved end residues are part of each CDR3. Clone size is stated in some rows and not others, as once, few, many or a class when expanded.

TRBV7-2,many,TRBJ2-7,CASSPGAPYEQYF
TRBV30,many,TRBJ2-7,CAWSRDERYEQYF
TRBV2,NA,TRBJ2-2,CASSKLSGTTGELFF
TRBV6-5,many,TRBJ2-1,CASSGQGRWNEQFF
TRBV12-3/TRBV12-4,few,TRBJ1-4,CASSCTGTGEEKLFF
TRBV7-2,many,TRBJ2-3,CASSSLVGTDTQYF
TRBV5-4,many,TRBJ2-3,CASSFWAADTQYF
TRBV5-5,many,TRBJ2-5,CASSLYDRGRQETQYF
TRBV18,NA,TRBJ1-3,CASSPVLDRGYTIYF
TRBV10-3,many,TRBJ1-3,CAISGGSSSGNTIYF
TRBV28,many,TRBJ2-7,CASSLDRGRSYEQYF
TRBV7-8,many,TRBJ2-1,CASSWGYSGTNEQFF
TRBV4-2,many,TRBJ2-3,CASSQDILAGVTSTDTQYF
TRBV9,many,TRBJ2-5,CASSVGGTQETQYF